The clone carrying this T cell receptor beta chain was detected a few times. Some clones are missing from TCRdb's copy, which holds only in-frame ones; the method was immunoSEQ multiplex PCR. This table holds about 68,000 clones, around 90% found once. This specimen belongs to a study of blood T cell repertoires in COVID-19. V shed 0 bases, J shed 6 bases, and the junction held 6 bases outside the gene matches. The CDR3 has 15 residues. The germline V gene encodes CDR1 SGHDT and CDR2 YYEEEE. This clonotype was obtained from a man aged 50 to 60 with COVID-19, enrolled during active disease. The rearrangement joins TRBV5-6 to TRBJ2-3, with 8 bases matching TRBD1. Material: peripheral blood. The CDR3 region has the DNA TGTGCCAGCAGCTTGGGAGGACAGGGAATCGATACGCAGTATTTT. It translates to CASSLGGQGIDTQYF.